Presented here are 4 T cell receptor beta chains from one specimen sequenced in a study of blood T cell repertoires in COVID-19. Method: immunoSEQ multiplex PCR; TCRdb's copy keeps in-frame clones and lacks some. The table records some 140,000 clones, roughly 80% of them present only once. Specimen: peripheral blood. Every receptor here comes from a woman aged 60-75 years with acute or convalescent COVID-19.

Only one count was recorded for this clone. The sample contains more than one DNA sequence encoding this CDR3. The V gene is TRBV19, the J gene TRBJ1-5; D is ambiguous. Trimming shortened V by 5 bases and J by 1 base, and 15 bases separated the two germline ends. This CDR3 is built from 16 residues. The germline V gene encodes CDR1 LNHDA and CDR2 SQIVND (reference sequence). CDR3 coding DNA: TGTGCCAGTAGTCCGCGGGATCGGGGAAGCAATCAGCCCCAGCATTTT. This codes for CASSPRDRGSNQPQHF. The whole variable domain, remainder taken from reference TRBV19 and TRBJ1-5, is DGGITQSPKYLFRKEGQNVTLSCEQNLNHDAMYWYRQDPGQGLRLIYYSQIVNDFQKGDIAEGYSVSREKKESFPLTVTSAQKNPTAFYLCASSPRDRGSNQPQHFGDGTRLSIL.

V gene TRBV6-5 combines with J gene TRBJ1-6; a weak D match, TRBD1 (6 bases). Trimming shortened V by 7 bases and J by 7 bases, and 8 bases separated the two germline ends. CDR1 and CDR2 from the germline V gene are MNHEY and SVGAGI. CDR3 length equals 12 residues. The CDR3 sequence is CASNTGNSPLHF. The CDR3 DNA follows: TGTGCCAGCAATACAGGGAATTCACCCCTCCACTTT.

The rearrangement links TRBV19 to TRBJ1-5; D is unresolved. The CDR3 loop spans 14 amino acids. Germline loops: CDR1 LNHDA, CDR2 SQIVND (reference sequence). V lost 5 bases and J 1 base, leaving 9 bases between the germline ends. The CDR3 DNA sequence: TGTGCCAGTAGTTTCCATGTGAGCAATCAGCCCCAGCATTTT. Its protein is CASSFHVSNQPQHF.

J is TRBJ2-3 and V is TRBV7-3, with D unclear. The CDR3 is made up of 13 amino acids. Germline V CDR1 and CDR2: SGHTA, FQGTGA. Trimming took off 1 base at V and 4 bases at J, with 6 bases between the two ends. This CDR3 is CASSLSRPDTQYF. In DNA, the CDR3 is TGTGCCAGCAGCTTAAGCAGGCCAGATACGCAGTATTTT.